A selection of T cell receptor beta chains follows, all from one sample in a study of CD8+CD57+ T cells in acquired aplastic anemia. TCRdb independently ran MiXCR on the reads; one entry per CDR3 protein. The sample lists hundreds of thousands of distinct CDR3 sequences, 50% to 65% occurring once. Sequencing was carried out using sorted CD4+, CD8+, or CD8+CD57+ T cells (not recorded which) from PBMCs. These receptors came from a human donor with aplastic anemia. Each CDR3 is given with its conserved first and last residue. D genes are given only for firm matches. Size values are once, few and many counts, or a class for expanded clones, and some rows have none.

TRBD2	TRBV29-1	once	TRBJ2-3	TGCAGCGTCCCCCCGGGAGGACGGACAGATACGCAGTATTTT	CSVPPGGRTDTQYF
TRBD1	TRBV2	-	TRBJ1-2	TGTGCCAGCAGTAAGGGAGACAGGGGAGGGTCCACCTTC	CASSKGDRGGSTF
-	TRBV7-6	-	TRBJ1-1	TGTGCCAGCAGCTTCCTGACGGGTAGGGCTGAAGCTTTCTTT	CASSFLTGRAEAFF
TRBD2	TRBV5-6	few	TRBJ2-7	TGTGCCAGCAGCACGGGGGAGGGCTACGAGCAGTACTTC	CASSTGEGYEQYF
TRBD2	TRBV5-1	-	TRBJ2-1	TGCGCCAGCAGCTGGGAGACTAGCGGGAGTAACAATGAGCAGTTCTTC	CASSWETSGSNNEQFF
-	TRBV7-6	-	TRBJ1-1	TGTGCCAGCAGCTTTTGGGGGGCTGAAGCTTTCTTT	CASSFWGAEAFF
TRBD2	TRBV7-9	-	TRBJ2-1	TGTGCCAGCAGCTTGGGACTAGCGGGGGGCGCTCAGTTCTTC	CASSLGLAGGAQFF
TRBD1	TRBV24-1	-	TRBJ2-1	TGTGCCACCAGCAACCGCGAGACAGGGTTCAATGAGCAGTTCTTC	CATSNRETGFNEQFF
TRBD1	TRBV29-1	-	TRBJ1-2	TGCAGCGTCTCCGCAGGGGGGTATGGCTACACCTTC	CSVSAGGYGYTF
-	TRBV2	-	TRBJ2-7	TGTGCCAGCATACGCCAGGGGACTGGCTTGGTCGAGCAGTACTTC	CASIRQGTGLVEQYF
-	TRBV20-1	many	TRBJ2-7	TGCAGTGCTAGCACTAGCATCGACTACGAGCAGTACTTC	CSASTSIDYEQYF
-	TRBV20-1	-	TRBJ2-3	TGCAGTGGTTTTCGGCCCTCAGATACGCAGTATTTT	CSGFRPSDTQYF